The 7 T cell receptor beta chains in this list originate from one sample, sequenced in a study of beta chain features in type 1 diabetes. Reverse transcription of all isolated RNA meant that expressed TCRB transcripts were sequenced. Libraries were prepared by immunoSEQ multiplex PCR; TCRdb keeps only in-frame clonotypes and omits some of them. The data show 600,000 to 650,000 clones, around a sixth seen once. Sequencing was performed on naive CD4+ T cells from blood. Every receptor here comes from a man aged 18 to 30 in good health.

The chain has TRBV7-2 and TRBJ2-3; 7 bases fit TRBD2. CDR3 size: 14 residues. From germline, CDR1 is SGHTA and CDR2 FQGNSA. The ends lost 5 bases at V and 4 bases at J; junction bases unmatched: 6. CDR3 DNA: TGTGCCAGCAGCGCATACCGGGGGGCAGATACGCAGTATTTT. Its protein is CASSAYRGADTQYF.

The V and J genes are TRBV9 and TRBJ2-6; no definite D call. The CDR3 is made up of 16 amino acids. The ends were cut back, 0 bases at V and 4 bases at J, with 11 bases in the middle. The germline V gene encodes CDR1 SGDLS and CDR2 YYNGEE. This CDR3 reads CASSVVRISGANVLTF. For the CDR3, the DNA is TGTGCCAGCAGCGTAGTCAGGATTTCCGGGGCCAACGTCCTGACTTTC.

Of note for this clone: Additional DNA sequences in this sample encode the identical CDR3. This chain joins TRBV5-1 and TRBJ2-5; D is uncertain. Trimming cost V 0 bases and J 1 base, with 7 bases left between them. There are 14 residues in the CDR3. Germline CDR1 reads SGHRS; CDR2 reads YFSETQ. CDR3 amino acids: CASSLVGSQETQYF. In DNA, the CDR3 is TGCGCCAGCAGCTTGGTCGGTTCCCAAGAGACCCAGTACTTC.

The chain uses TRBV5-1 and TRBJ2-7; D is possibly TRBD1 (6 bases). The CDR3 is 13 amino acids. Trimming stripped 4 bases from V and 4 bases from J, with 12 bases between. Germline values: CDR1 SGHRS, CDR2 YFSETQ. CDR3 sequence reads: CASSTTGAYEQYF. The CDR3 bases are TGCGCCAGCAGCACGACAGGCGCTTACGAGCAGTACTTC.

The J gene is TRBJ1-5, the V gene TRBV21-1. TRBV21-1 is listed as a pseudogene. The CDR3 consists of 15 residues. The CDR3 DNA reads TGTGCCAGCAGTGCGGGACACCATAGCAATCAGCCCCAGCATTTT. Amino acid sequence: CASSAGHHSNQPQHF.

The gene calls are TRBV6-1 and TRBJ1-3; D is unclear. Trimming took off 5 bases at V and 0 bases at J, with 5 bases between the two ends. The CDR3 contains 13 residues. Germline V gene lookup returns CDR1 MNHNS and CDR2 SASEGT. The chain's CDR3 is CASSLFSGNTIYF. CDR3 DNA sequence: TGTGCCAGCAGTCTTTTCTCTGGAAACACCATATATTTT.

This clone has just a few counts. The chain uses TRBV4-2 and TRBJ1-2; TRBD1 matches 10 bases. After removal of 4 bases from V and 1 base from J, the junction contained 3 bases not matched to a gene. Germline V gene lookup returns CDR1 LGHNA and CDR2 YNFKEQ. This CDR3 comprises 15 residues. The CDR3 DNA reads TGTGCCAGCAGCCCTGGACAGGGGGTTAACTATGGCTACACCTTC. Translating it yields CASSPGQGVNYGYTF.